The rows below give T cell receptor beta chains drawn from one sample of a study of CD8+ T cells in alopecia areata. Libraries were prepared by immunoSEQ multiplex PCR; TCRdb keeps only in-frame clonotypes and omits some of them. The sample records 150,000 to 200,000 clones, more than 50% being singletons. The source was CD4+ T cells sorted from blood, collected at week 24, from a patient treated with tofacitinib. These receptors all stem from a human donor with alopecia areata. The CDR3 runs from the conserved cysteine through the conserved F or W. D genes are given only for firm matches. Only some rows state a clone size, as once, few, many or a class for expanded clones.

J gene	D gene	clone size	V gene	CDR3 protein	CDR3 DNA
TRBJ1-1	-	-	TRBV5-1	CASSLWGRDTEAFF	TGCGCCAGCAGCTTATGGGGGAGGGACACTGAAGCTTTCTTT
TRBJ2-2	-	-	TRBV30	CAWNTGRTGELFF	TGTGCCTGGAATACAGGGCGCACCGGGGAGCTGTTTTTT
TRBJ2-1	TRBD1	-	TRBV6-5	CASSFTGDYNEQFF	TGTGCCAGCAGCTTTACAGGGGATTACAATGAGCAGTTCTTC
TRBJ2-5	TRBD1	-	TRBV29-1	CSVRTGGQETQYF	TGCAGCGTTAGGACAGGAGGCCAAGAGACCCAGTACTTC
TRBJ2-7	-	-	TRBV18	CASSPRAELYEQYF	TGTGCCAGCTCACCACGGGCAGAACTCTACGAGCAGTACTTC
TRBJ2-1	TRBD2	-	TRBV29-1	CSLARLAGGPWVNEQFF	TGCAGCCTCGCTAGGCTAGCGGGGGGGCCTTGGGTGAATGAGCAGTTCTTC
TRBJ1-5	-	-	TRBV19	CASRQGHSNQPQHF	TGTGCCAGTAGACAGGGACATTCCAATCAGCCCCAGCATTTT
TRBJ2-5	-	-	TRBV7-7	CATSRGVRETQYF	TGTGCCACCTCGAGAGGGGTACGAGAGACCCAGTACTTC
TRBJ2-7	TRBD1	once	TRBV6-1	CASSGWTGAHYEQYF	TGTGCCAGCAGTGGCTGGACAGGGGCCCATTACGAGCAGTACTTC
TRBJ2-7	-	few	TRBV14	CASSQGTSSSYEQYF	TGTGCCAGCAGCCAGGGGACTTCCAGCTCCTACGAGCAGTACTTC
TRBJ1-2	-	once	TRBV30	CAWSDLTVRGYTF	TGTGCCTGGAGTGATTTAACTGTTAGGGGCTACACCTTC
TRBJ2-3	TRBD2	-	TRBV4-1	CASSQRGGLAGTDTQYF	TGCGCCAGCAGCCAAAGGGGCGGACTAGCGGGCACAGATACGCAGTATTTT
TRBJ1-2	TRBD1	-	TRBV30	CAWSVRDRAYGYTF	TGTGCCTGGAGTGTAAGGGACAGGGCCTATGGCTACACCTTC
TRBJ2-1	TRBD2	few	TRBV6-4	CASSLGLAGVRNEQFF	TGTGCCAGCAGCTTAGGACTAGCGGGGGTACGAAATGAGCAGTTCTTC
TRBJ1-2	-	-	TRBV7-2	CASSPGSGGILGYTF	TGTGCCAGCAGCCCTGGATCAGGCGGAATATTGGGCTACACCTTC
TRBJ2-7	-	-	TRBV29-1	CSVYRSYEQYF	TGCAGCGTTTACAGATCCTACGAGCAGTACTTC
TRBJ2-7	TRBD1	-	TRBV29-1	CSVERTGGRPYEQYF	TGCAGCGTTGAAAGGACAGGGGGGCGTCCCTACGAGCAGTACTTC
TRBJ2-4	TRBD1	-	TRBV15	CATSRSGQGQGVAKNIQYF	TGTGCCACCAGCAGATCCGGCCAGGGACAGGGGGTAGCCAAAAACATTCAGTACTTC
TRBJ2-7	-	-	TRBV15	CATSTWNPRGSYEQYF	TGTGCCACCAGCACCTGGAACCCACGAGGCTCCTACGAGCAGTACTTC
TRBJ2-5	-	-	TRBV5-1	CASSLGRLGETQYF	TGCGCCAGCAGCTTGGGAAGGCTAGGAGAGACCCAGTACTTC
TRBJ1-5	TRBD1	once	TRBV19	CASQRGTAMNQPQHF	TGTGCCAGCCAAAGGGGGACAGCGATGAATCAGCCCCAGCATTTT
TRBJ1-1	TRBD1	-	TRBV2	CASSGRGQNMNTEAFF	TGTGCCAGCAGTGGCCGGGGACAGAACATGAACACTGAAGCTTTCTTT